This TCR beta chain was obtained from a study of blood T cell repertoires in COVID-19. Across the study: There were acute and convalescent COVID-19 samples, and they came from the United States, Italy and Spain. Nucleic acid was either cDNA or gDNA, and it came from T cells, B-cell-depleted T cells, or PBMCs.

V gave up 1 base and J gave up 6 bases; unmatched junction bases: 9. This CDR3 is 16 amino acids long. Germline V gene sequence: CDR1 SGHRS, CDR2 YFSETQ. Authors' data handling: Reference gene primer amplification gave nucleated cell count estimates. Clones were sequenced by immunoSEQ multiplex PCR, and TCRdb holds only the in-frame ones, with some missing. The V and J calls and clone size come from that table; D and trimming were worked out from the DNA. In the table there are 400,000 to 450,000 clones, roughly 88% of which are singletons. The source is a woman aged 25-40 years with active or convalescent COVID-19. The sample was peripheral blood. This rearrangement joins TRBV5-1 to TRBJ2-1; the match to TRBD2 covers 8 bases. The CDR3 protein is CASSLFGLAGINEQFF. CDR3 nucleotide sequence: TGCGCCAGCAGCTTGTTCGGACTAGCCGGAATCAATGAGCAGTTCTTC.